This passage covers 31 T cell receptor beta chains from one sample sequenced in a study of post-analysis software for immune sequencing data. Unique molecular identifiers were carried by the TCR beta cDNA libraries. TCRdb fed the PCR reads into MiXCR, producing one record per CDR3 protein. This sample has 350,000 to 450,000 distinct CDR3 sequences, with more than 30% found just once. No antigen is known for these receptors. The study's findings and limits: Four to six TRBV segments, including TRBV5-6, TRBV5-1 and TRBV20-1, were more frequent in patients than controls.

Sequencing input: blood. These receptors came from a girl aged 2-10 years with multiple sclerosis.

This clonotype was counted only a few times. This rearrangement joins TRBV12-3 or TRBV12-4 to TRBJ2-7, with D perhaps matching TRBD2 (6 bases). V lost 6 bases, J lost 6 bases, and 18 bases lay in between. The CDR3 totals 14 residues. The CDR3 nucleotides read TGTGCCAGCAGCTCGCGGGACGGCGTCTCCGAGCAGTACTTC. This gives the protein CASSSRDGVSEQYF.

This clonotype was counted a few times. The chain is built from TRBV4-1 and TRBJ2-7; no definite D call. The CDR3 has 17 residues. Germline assignment: CDR1 MGHRA and CDR2 YSYEKL. V gave up 4 bases and J gave up 0 bases, with 19 bases separating them. The CDR3 region has the DNA TGCGCCAGCAGCCCCGTGTCCCTCCACATGAGCTCCTACGAGCAGTACTTC. Translated: CASSPVSLHMSSYEQYF.

This clonotype appeared a few times. The chain uses TRBV28 and TRBJ2-7; 8 bases are a match to TRBD1. Germline lookup yields CDR1 MDHEN and CDR2 SYDVKM. The V segment lost 7 bases and the J segment 0 bases; nucleotides outside the gene matches: 5. The CDR3 has 14 residues. The CDR3 here is CASTPTGDSYEQYF. Written as DNA, the CDR3 is TGTGCCAGCACGCCGACAGGGGACTCCTACGAGCAGTACTTC.

This chain links TRBV20-1 with TRBJ2-1, with D possibly TRBD2 on 6 matching bases. V lost 1 base to trimming and J lost 2 bases, with 15 bases between them. Per the germline V gene, CDR1 is DFQATT and CDR2 is SNEGSKA (reference sequence). The CDR3 sequence is 16 residues long. CDR3 coding DNA: TGCAGTGCTAGAGGGGCTAGCGCTCACACCTACAATGAGCAGTTCTTC. Protein: CSARGASAHTYNEQFF.

Only a few counts were recorded for this clonotype. The chain employs TRBV6-5 and TRBJ1-2; 8 bases match TRBD1. The CDR3 loop spans 13 amino acids. CDR1 is MNHEY, CDR2 SVGAGI, per germline. V trimming: 6 bases; J trimming: 8 bases; junction bases outside the gene matches: 8. CDR3 in DNA: TGTGCCAGCAGCAGACCCGGGACAGGAGGCTACACCTTC. This sequence encodes CASSRPGTGGYTF.

There are a few counts of this clonotype. The V call is TRBV4-2, the J call TRBJ2-1; 8 positions match TRBD2. V lost 6 bases and J lost 7; bases outside the gene matches: 8. The CDR3 is made up of 14 amino acids. Germline CDR1 LGHNA, CDR2 YNFKEQ. DNA for the CDR3: TGTGCCAGCAGGGGCACGGGGGGGTCTAATGAGCAGTTCTTC. This sequence encodes CASRGTGGSNEQFF.

This clonotype was recorded a few times. The V and J genes are TRBV6-1 and TRBJ2-7; 13 bases fit TRBD2. The junction had 2 bases not matched to a gene; V was cut back by 3 bases and J by 3 bases. CDR1 and CDR2 (germline): MNHNS, SASEGT. The CDR3 is 15 residues long. Written as DNA, the CDR3 is TGTGCCAGCAGTGACGGACTAGCGGGGGACTACGAGCAGTACTTC. Protein sequence: CASSDGLAGDYEQYF.

The genes are TRBV19 and TRBJ1-5; D not resolved. Trimming took off 3 bases at V and 6 bases at J, with 6 bases between the two ends. Germline loops: CDR1 LNHDA, CDR2 SQIVND (reference sequence). The CDR3 contains 12 residues. For the CDR3, the DNA is TGTGCCAGTAGTATTAGAAGTCAGCCCCAGCATTTT. It yields the protein CASSIRSQPQHF.

The V call is TRBV18, the J call TRBJ2-7, with 7 bases lining up with TRBD1. This CDR3 region has 14 residues. Germline-derived CDR1 and CDR2 are KGHSH and LQKENI. Trimming at V came to 8 bases and at J to 2 bases, leaving 9 bases not matched to a gene. CDR3 bases: TGTGCCAGCCCGCCAGGGGACAGAGCCTACGAGCAGTACTTC. Translation: CASPPGDRAYEQYF.

This clonotype has a single count. This chain links TRBV7-9 with TRBJ1-2, with a possible D match to TRBD1 (6 bases). This CDR3 is built from 14 residues. V was cut by 5 bases and J by 4 bases, with 14 bases left in between. From germline, CDR1 is SEHNR and CDR2 FQNEAQ (reference sequence). CDR3 amino acids: CASSGRTVIYGYTF. In nucleotides, the CDR3 is TGTGCCAGCAGCGGACGGACAGTGATCTATGGCTACACCTTC.

This chain connects TRBV12-3 or TRBV12-4 to TRBJ1-4, with 10 bases matching TRBD1. Germline trimming cut 3 bases from V and 4 bases from J; bases unmatched to any gene: 14. The length of the CDR3 is 19 residues. The CDR3 DNA reads as TGTGCCAGCAGTTTTCGGTTAGCGGGACAGGGGCTGAGTAATGAAAAACTGTTTTTT. As protein: CASSFRLAGQGLSNEKLFF.

This clonotype was picked up a small number of times. This chain links TRBV20-1 with TRBJ2-7; D not resolved. The V gene lost 0 bases and the J gene lost 1 base, with 1 base spanning the gap. The length of the CDR3 is 11 residues. In germline, CDR1 is DFQATT, CDR2 SNEGSKA (reference sequence). The CDR3 coding sequence is TGCAGTGCTAGAGAATCCTACGAGCAGTACTTC. Protein: CSARESYEQYF.

As for this clonotype: This sequence may be a read error, since a much larger clone differs from it by one base. The chain links TRBV9 to TRBJ2-7; 7 bases line up with TRBD2. Germline V lookup: CDR1 SGDLS, CDR2 YYNGEE. The CDR3 is 14 residues long. The CDR3 reads CASSAGGGSYERYF. The CDR3 DNA sequence: TGTGCCAGCAGCGCGGGGGGAGGGTCCTACGAGCGGTACTTC.

This clonotype was counted only a few times. The V call is TRBV20-1, the J call TRBJ2-7, with 10 bases fitting TRBD2. Trimming took 0 bases from V and 1 from J; bases not matched to a gene: 3. This CDR3 has 15 residues. CDR1 DFQATT and CDR2 SNEGSKA come from the germline V gene (reference sequence). The CDR3 protein is CSAREGTSVSYEQYF. The CDR3 bases are TGCAGTGCTAGAGAGGGGACTAGCGTTTCCTACGAGCAGTACTTC.

This clonotype was seen more than once but under ten times. This chain links TRBV20-1 with TRBJ2-1; tentatively, D is TRBD1 or TRBD2 (5 bases each). In germline, CDR1 is DFQATT, CDR2 SNEGSKA (reference sequence). The CDR3 consists of 15 residues. V lost 0 bases and J lost 8, with 17 bases in between. The CDR3 DNA reads as TGCAGTGCTAGAGATATCGGGACGAATCGGTATGAGCAGTTCTTC. Its translation is CSARDIGTNRYEQFF.

The rearrangement links TRBV19 to TRBJ1-2; D is uncertain. The CDR3 loop spans 14 amino acids. CDR1 and CDR2 from the germline V gene are LNHDA and SQIVND (reference sequence). The germline V and J ends were trimmed by 1 base and 7 bases, with 13 bases remaining between them. The CDR3 loop reads CASSIGNSLAGYTF. As DNA, the CDR3 is TGTGCCAGTAGTATAGGAAACAGCCTGGCTGGCTACACCTTC.

The CDR3 loop reads CASSLRAIGGYTF. The CDR3 DNA sequence: TGTGCCAGCAGTTTAAGGGCAATCGGTGGCTACACCTTC. The V gene is TRBV28, the J gene TRBJ1-2; D unresolved. Germline assignment: CDR1 MDHEN and CDR2 SYDVKM. V lost 2 bases and J 7 bases, leaving 11 bases between the germline ends. This CDR3 has 13 amino acids.

This chain connects TRBV20-1 to TRBJ2-5; D is ambiguous. The DNA end favors TRBJ2-7, so the J call may be wrong. Per germline, CDR1 DFQATT and CDR2 SNEGSKA (reference sequence). The CDR3 covers 13 residues. In DNA form, the CDR3 reads TGCAGTCCGCGAGAGCCCACAACCTACGAGCAGTACTTC. This translates into CSPREPTTYEQYF.

The J gene is TRBJ2-4, the V gene TRBV7-4, with D uncertain. The better agreement between TRBJ2-7 and the DNA end casts doubt on the J call. The CDR3 extends over 14 amino acids. CDR1 is SGHVT and CDR2 is SQSDAQ in the germline V gene. CDR3 bases: TGTGCCAGCTCACAAGGACCCACCTCCTACGAGCAGTACTTC. Translating gives CASSQGPTSYEQYF.

A few counts support this clonotype. The genes are TRBV7-2 and TRBJ2-1; D gene ambiguous. CDR1 is SGHTA and CDR2 is FQGNSA in the germline V gene. The ends were cut back, 7 bases at V and 7 bases at J, with 17 bases in the middle. This CDR3 is built from 14 residues. The CDR3 sequence is CASNQRGYRNEQFF. In DNA form, the CDR3 reads TGTGCCAGCAACCAAAGAGGTTATAGAAATGAGCAGTTCTTC.

The chain has TRBV27 and TRBJ2-7, with 7 bases that match TRBD2. The germline gives CDR1 MNHEY, CDR2 SMNVEV (reference sequence). The CDR3 has 14 residues. V shed 4 bases and J 3 bases; nucleotides not matched to a gene: 6. The CDR3 region is CASSWGGVVYEQYF. CDR3 bases: TGTGCCAGCAGTTGGGGAGGGGTGGTCTACGAGCAGTACTTC.

The V call is TRBV10-3, the J call TRBJ1-6; D gene uncertain. The CDR3 sequence is 13 residues long. V was clipped by 10 bases and J by 6 bases, with 13 bases between them. Germline V gene lookup returns CDR1 ENHRY and CDR2 SYGVKD. CDR3 in amino acids: CASRPPSNSPLHF. As DNA, the CDR3 is TGTGCCAGCAGACCACCCTCTAATTCACCCCTCCACTTT.

This clonotype was picked up one time. The chain combines TRBV6-2 or TRBV6-3 with TRBJ1-1; no firm D call. Looked up from germline, CDR1 is MNHEY and CDR2 is SVGEGT. The CDR3 is made up of 13 amino acids. Trimming took off 6 bases at V and 0 bases at J, with 8 bases between the two ends. The CDR3 sequence is CASRYVVNTEAFF. DNA for the CDR3: TGTGCCAGCAGGTATGTAGTGAACACTGAAGCTTTCTTT.

Comments on this clonotype: This could be a read error, since a much larger clone is one nucleotide away. The chain joins TRBV3-1 to TRBJ2-7; D gene uncertain. The CDR3 has 14 residues. CDR1 and CDR2 (germline): LGHDT, YNNKEL (reference sequence). In nucleotides, the CDR3 is TGTGCCAGCAGCCCCGAACAGAGCTCCGACGAGCAGTACTTC. This encodes CASSPEQSSDEQYF.

This clonotype was counted a few times. The chain uses TRBV25-1 and TRBJ2-1; possible D gene TRBD2, 5 bases. CDR3 length: 16 amino acids. Trimming left V 5 bases short and J 4 bases short, with 18 bases between. Germline assignment: CDR1 MGHDK and CDR2 SYGVNS. CDR3 coding DNA: TGTGCCAGCAGTTCAACCCCTGGAGCGGCGTACAATGAGCAGTTCTTC. It codes for CASSSTPGAAYNEQFF.

The J gene is TRBJ2-1, the V gene TRBV28, with no clear D. V was cut by 7 bases and J by 12 bases, with 16 bases left in between. Germline CDR1 is MDHEN and CDR2 is SYDVKM. This CDR3 has 12 amino acids. CDR3 sequence (DNA): TGTGCCAGCATGGCCGGGTTCCTAGGGCAGTTCTTC. It translates to CASMAGFLGQFF. The whole variable domain, remainder taken from reference TRBV28 and TRBJ2-1, is DVKVTQSSRYLVKRTGEKVFLECVQDMDHENMFWYRQDPGLGLRLIYFSYDVKMKEKGDIPEGYSVSREKKERFSLILESASTNQTSMYLCASMAGFLGQFFGPGTRLTVL.

The V call is TRBV7-9, the J call TRBJ2-7; D possibly uses TRBD1 or TRBD2 (5 bases each). Looked up from germline, CDR1 is SEHNR and CDR2 is FQNEAQ (reference sequence). Trimming stripped 5 bases from V and 2 bases from J, with 10 bases between. The CDR3 has 13 residues. The CDR3 here is CASSPGAPYEQYF. CDR3 in DNA: TGTGCCAGCAGCCCCGGGGCCCCCTACGAGCAGTACTTC.

The chain has TRBV29-1 and TRBJ1-1, with 7 bases matching TRBD1. The CDR3 runs to 14 residues. The V gene end was trimmed by 2 bases and the J gene end by 4 bases; junction bases not matched to a gene: 7. Germline CDR1 reads SQVTM; CDR2 reads ANQGSEA. The CDR3 loop reads CSVESGQGVTEAFF. The CDR3 DNA sequence: TGCAGCGTTGAAAGTGGCCAGGGGGTCACTGAAGCTTTCTTT.

This clonotype was observed a few times. V gene TRBV18 combines with J gene TRBJ2-7, with 7 bases that match TRBD1. V trimming: 6 bases; J trimming: 1 base; junction bases outside the gene matches: 9. Germline V gene sequence: CDR1 KGHSH, CDR2 LQKENI. The CDR3 loop spans 15 amino acids. The CDR3 DNA reads as TGTGCCAGCTCCGCCCCCGGGACAGCATCCTACGAGCAGTACTTC. It is translated as CASSAPGTASYEQYF. The full variable domain, rest sourced from reference TRBV18 and TRBJ2-7, is NAGVMQNPRHLVRRRGQEARLRCSPMKGHSHVYWYRQLPEEGLKFMVYLQKENIIDESGMPKERFSAEFPKEGPSILRIQQVVRGDSAAYFCASSAPGTASYEQYFGPGTRLTVT.

A few counts support this clonotype. A junction end diverges from the germline sequence, so it may reflect a read error. The chain joins TRBV4-1 to TRBJ2-7, with TRBD1 identical over 8 bases. Germline V lookup: CDR1 MGHRA, CDR2 YSYEKL. This CDR3 region has 15 residues. CDR3 nucleotides: TGCGCCAGCAGCCAAAGTTCAGGGGGCTCCCACGAGCAGTACTTC. It encodes CASSQSSGGSHEQYF.

This sequence joins TRBV29-1 and TRBJ2-3, with 8 positions matching TRBD2. The CDR3 is 15 amino acids. The ends lost 2 bases at V and 3 bases at J; junction bases unmatched: 7. Looked up from germline, CDR1 is SQVTM and CDR2 is ANQGSEA. CDR3 protein: CSVEQRGRKTDTQYF. For the CDR3, the DNA is TGCAGCGTTGAACAGCGGGGGAGGAAGACAGATACGCAGTATTTT.